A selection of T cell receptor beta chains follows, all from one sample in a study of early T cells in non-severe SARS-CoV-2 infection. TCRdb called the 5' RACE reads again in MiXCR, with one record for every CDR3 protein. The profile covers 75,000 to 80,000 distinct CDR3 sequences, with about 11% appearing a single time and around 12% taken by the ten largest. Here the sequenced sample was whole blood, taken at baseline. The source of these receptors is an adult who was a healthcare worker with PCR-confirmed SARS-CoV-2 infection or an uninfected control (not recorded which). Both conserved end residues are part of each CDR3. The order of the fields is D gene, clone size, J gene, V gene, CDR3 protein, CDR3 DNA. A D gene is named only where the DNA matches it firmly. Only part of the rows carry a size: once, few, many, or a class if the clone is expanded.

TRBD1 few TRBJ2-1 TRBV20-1 CSGTGAGDEQFF TGCAGCGGGACAGGGGCGGGGGATGAGCAGTTCTTC
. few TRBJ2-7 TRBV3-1 CASSQRQRLSYEQYF TGTGCCAGCAGCCAGCGACAGCGCCTAAGCTACGAGCAGTACTTC
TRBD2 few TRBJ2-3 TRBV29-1 CSVARAGVTDTQYF TGCAGCGTTGCGCGGGCGGGAGTCACAGATACGCAGTATTTT
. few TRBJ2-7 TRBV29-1 CSVEEVHEQYF TGCAGCGTTGAAGAAGTCCACGAGCAGTACTTC
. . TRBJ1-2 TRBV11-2 CASSLGTAIGYTF TGTGCCAGCAGCTTAGGGACAGCAATTGGCTACACCTTC
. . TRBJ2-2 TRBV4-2 CASSQEGLGAGELFF TGTGCCAGCAGCCAAGAGGGTTTGGGGGCCGGGGAGCTGTTTTTT
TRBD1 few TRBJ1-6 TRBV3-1 CASSQDRGQGPVNSPLHF TGTGCCAGCAGCCAAGACCGAGGACAGGGTCCGGTAAATTCACCCCTCCACTTT
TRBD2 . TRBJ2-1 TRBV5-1 CASSLVAGEIDEQFF TGCGCCAGCAGCCTGGTAGCGGGGGAGATCGATGAGCAGTTCTTC
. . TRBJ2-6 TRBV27 CASTGASPRGANVLTF TGTGCCAGCACCGGGGCAAGCCCGAGGGGGGCCAACGTCCTGACTTTC
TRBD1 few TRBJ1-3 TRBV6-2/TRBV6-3 CASRTGGTVSGNTIYF TGTGCCAGCAGAACCGGGGGGACAGTCTCTGGAAACACCATATATTTT
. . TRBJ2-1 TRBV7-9 CASSSSVYNEQFF TGTGCCAGCAGCTCTAGTGTCTACAATGAGCAGTTCTTC
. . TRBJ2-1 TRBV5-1 CASSGDWAVQFF TGCGCCAGCAGCGGGGACTGGGCTGTGCAGTTCTTC
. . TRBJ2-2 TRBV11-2 CASSPQGLNTGELFF TGTGCCAGCAGCCCCCAGGGACTCAACACCGGGGAGCTGTTTTTT
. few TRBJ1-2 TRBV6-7 CASSYTGLGYGYTF TGTGCCAGCAGTTATACAGGGCTTGGATATGGCTACACCTTC
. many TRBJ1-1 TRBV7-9 CASSRNTEAFF TGTGCCAGCAGCCGGAACACTGAAGCTTTCTTT
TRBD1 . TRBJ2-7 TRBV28 CASSPLGQGAYEQYF TGTGCCAGCAGCCCCCTGGGACAGGGGGCGTACGAGCAGTACTTC
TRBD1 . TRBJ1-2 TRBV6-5 CASSYPAGTGFYGYTF TGTGCCAGCAGTTACCCAGCCGGGACAGGGTTTTATGGCTACACCTTC
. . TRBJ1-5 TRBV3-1 CASSQEYGDQPQHF TGTGCCAGCAGCCAAGAGTACGGGGATCAGCCCCAGCATTTT
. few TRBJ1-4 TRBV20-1 CSASGAQSTNEKLFF TGCAGTGCTAGCGGCGCTCAGTCAACTAATGAAAAACTGTTTTTT
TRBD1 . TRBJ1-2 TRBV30 CAWKGAGYGYTF TGTGCCTGGAAGGGGGCCGGCTATGGCTACACCTTC
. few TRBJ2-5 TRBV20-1 CSARTGHQETQYF TGCAGTGCTAGAACGGGACACCAAGAGACCCAGTACTTC
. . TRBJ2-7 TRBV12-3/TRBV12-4 CASSFGGESYEQYF TGTGCCAGCAGTTTTGGAGGGGAAAGTTACGAGCAGTACTTC
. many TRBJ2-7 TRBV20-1 CSARTPVGNYDEQYF TGCAGTGCTAGAACCCCGGTTGGGAACTACGACGAGCAGTACTTC
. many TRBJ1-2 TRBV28 CASRVVGRRYTF TGTGCCAGCAGGGTGGTAGGGAGACGCTACACCTTC
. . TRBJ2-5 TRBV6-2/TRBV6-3 CASSSNLLQETQYF TGTGCCAGCAGTTCCAATCTACTACAAGAGACCCAGTACTTC
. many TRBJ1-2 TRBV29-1 CSVPQGFYGYTF TGCAGCGTCCCCCAGGGTTTCTATGGCTACACCTTC
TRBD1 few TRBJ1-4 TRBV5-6 CASSLGQGATNEKLFF TGTGCCAGCAGCTTGGGACAGGGGGCAACTAATGAAAAACTGTTTTTT
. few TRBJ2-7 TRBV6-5 CASRQTGFSEQYF TGTGCCAGCAGGCAAACCGGCTTTTCCGAGCAGTACTTC
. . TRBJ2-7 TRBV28 CASSLDSVTPQQYF TGTGCCAGCAGTTTGGACAGCGTGACACCTCAGCAGTACTTC
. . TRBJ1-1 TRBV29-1 CSVDPGTEAFF TGCAGCGTTGACCCGGGGACTGAAGCTTTCTTT
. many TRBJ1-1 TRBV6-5 CASIGNTEAFF TGTGCCAGCATCGGTAACACTGAAGCTTTCTTT
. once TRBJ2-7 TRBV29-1 CSVEWGYEQYF TGCAGCGTTGAATGGGGTTACGAGCAGTACTTC
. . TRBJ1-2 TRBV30 CAWSGSTGEGYTF TGTGCCTGGAGTGGTTCGACAGGTGAAGGCTACACCTTC
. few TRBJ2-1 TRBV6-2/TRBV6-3 CASSYSSISYNEQFF TGTGCCAGCAGTTACTCCAGTATCTCCTACAATGAGCAGTTCTTC
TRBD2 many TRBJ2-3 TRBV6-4 CASSTSGGSTDTQYF TGTGCCAGCAGCACTAGCGGGGGCAGCACAGATACGCAGTATTTT
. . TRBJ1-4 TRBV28 CATSQMAGVVKLFF TGTGCCACCTCTCAAATGGCAGGGGTTGTAAAACTGTTTTTT
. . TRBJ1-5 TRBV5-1 CASSLDGESNQPQHF TGCGCCAGCAGCTTGGACGGGGAAAGCAATCAGCCCCAGCATTTT
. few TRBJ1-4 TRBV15 CATSRNREKLFF TGTGCCACCAGCAGAAACAGGGAAAAACTGTTTTTT
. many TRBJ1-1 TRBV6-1 CASSQTPNTEAFF TGTGCCAGCAGTCAAACACCGAACACTGAAGCTTTCTTT
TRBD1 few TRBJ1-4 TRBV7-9 CASSSPGQFNEKLFF TGTGCCAGCAGCTCACCGGGACAGTTTAATGAAAAACTGTTTTTT
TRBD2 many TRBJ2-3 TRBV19 CASSGTSLDTQYF TGTGCCAGTAGCGGGACTAGTCTAGATACGCAGTATTTT
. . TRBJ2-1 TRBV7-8 CASSLGYSFEQFF TGTGCCAGCAGCTTAGGGTATAGCTTTGAGCAGTTCTTC
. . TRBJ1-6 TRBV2 CASSGGPLHF TGTGCCAGCTCCGGGGGGCCCCTCCACTTT
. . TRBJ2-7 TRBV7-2 CASSPGTGEQYF TGTGCCAGCAGCCCGGGGACGGGTGAGCAGTACTTC
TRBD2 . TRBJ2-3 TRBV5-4 CASSLGGGAPDTQYF TGTGCCAGCAGCTTGGGCGGGGGGGCCCCGGATACGCAGTATTTT
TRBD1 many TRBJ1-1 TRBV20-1 CSARNRDRGSTTEAFF TGCAGTGCTAGGAACCGGGACAGGGGATCGACCACTGAAGCTTTCTTT
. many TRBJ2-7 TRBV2 CASSESLSNEQYF TGTGCCAGCAGTGAATCGTTGTCCAACGAGCAGTACTTC
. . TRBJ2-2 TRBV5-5 CASSYILAFGVSGELFF TGTGCCAGCAGCTACATCCTAGCGTTCGGTGTCTCCGGGGAGCTGTTTTTT
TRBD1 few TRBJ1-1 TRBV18 CASSPPQGVNTEAFF TGTGCCAGCTCACCACCTCAGGGGGTGAACACTGAAGCTTTCTTT
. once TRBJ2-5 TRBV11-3 CASSFLGGGEETQYF TGTGCCAGCAGCTTTCTCGGCGGGGGCGAAGAGACCCAGTACTTC
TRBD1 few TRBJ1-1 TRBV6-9 CASSYPSTGTGERGTEAFF TGTGCCAGCAGTTATCCCTCCACCGGGACAGGGGAACGGGGCACTGAAGCTTTCTTT
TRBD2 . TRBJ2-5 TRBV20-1 CSARLAGETQYF TGCAGTGCTAGACTAGCGGGGGAGACCCAGTACTTC
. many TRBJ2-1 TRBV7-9 CASSLSARDEQFF TGTGCCAGCAGCCTGAGTGCCAGGGATGAGCAGTTCTTC
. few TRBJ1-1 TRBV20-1 CSARGMDTEAFF TGCAGTGCTAGAGGAATGGACACTGAAGCTTTCTTT
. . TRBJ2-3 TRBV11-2 CASSSSFSTDSQYF TGTGCCAGCAGCTCTAGTTTTAGCACAGATTCGCAGTATTTT